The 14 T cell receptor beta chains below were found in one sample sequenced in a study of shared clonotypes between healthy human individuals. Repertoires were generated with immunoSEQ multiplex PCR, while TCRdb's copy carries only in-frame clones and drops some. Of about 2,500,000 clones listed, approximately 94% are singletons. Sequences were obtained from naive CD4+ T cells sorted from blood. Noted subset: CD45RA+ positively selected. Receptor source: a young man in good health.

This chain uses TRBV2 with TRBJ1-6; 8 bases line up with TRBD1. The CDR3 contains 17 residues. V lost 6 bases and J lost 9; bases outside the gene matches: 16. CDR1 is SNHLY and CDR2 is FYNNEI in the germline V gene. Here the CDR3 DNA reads TGTGCCAGCAGGCTCAAGGCAGGGGGCCTCCCAAGTTCACCCCTCCACTTT. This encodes CASRLKAGGLPSSPLHF.

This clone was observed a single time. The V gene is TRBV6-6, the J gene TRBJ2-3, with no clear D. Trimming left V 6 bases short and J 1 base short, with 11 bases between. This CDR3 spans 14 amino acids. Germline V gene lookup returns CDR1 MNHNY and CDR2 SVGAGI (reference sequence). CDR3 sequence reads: CASRYGSGTDTQYF. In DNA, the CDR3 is TGTGCCAGCAGATACGGTAGTGGCACAGATACGCAGTATTTT.

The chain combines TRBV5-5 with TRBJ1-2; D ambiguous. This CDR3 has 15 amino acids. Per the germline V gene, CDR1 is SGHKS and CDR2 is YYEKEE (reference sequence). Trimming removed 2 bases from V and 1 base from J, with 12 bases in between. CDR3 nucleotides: TGTGCCAGCAGCTTTTCGGCGAGCAGTAACTATGGCTACACCTTC. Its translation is CASSFSASSNYGYTF.

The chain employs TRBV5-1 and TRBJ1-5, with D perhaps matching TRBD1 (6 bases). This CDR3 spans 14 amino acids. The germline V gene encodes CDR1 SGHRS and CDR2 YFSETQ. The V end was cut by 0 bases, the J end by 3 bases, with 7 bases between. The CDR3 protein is CASSLDRDNQPQHF. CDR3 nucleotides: TGCGCCAGCAGCTTGGACAGGGACAATCAGCCCCAGCATTTT.

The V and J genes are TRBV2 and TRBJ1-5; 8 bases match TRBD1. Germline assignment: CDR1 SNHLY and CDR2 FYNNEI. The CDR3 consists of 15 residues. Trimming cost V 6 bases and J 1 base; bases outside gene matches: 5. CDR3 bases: TGTGCCAGCAGACTACAGGGGGTGAGCAATCAGCCCCAGCATTTT. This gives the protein CASRLQGVSNQPQHF.

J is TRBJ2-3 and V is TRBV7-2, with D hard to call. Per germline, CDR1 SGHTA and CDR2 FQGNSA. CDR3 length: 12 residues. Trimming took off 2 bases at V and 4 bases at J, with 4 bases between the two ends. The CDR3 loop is CASSLPPDTQYF. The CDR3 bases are TGTGCCAGCAGCTTACCCCCAGATACGCAGTATTTT. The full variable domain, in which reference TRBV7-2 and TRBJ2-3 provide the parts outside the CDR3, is GAGVSQSPSNKVTEKGKDVELRCDPISGHTALYWYRQSLGQGLEFLIYFQGNSAPDKSGLPSDRFSAERTGGSVSTLTIQRTQQEDSAVYLCASSLPPDTQYFGPGTRLTVL.

CDR3 DNA sequence: TGTGCCATCGGGACCGCGAGCTCCTACGAGCAGTACTTC. It codes for CAIGTASSYEQYF. V usage is TRBV10-3 and J usage is TRBJ2-7; D is perhaps TRBD1 or TRBD2 (5 bases each). Per the germline V gene, CDR1 is ENHRY and CDR2 is SYGVKD. Trimming pared 8 bases from V and 0 bases from J, leaving 11 bases between. The CDR3 extends over 13 amino acids.

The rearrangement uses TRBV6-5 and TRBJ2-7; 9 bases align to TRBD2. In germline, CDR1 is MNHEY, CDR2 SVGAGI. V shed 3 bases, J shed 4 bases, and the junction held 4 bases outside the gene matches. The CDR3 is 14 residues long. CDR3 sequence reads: CASSYSGGIYEQYF. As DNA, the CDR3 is TGTGCCAGCAGTTATAGCGGGGGTATTTACGAGCAGTACTTC.

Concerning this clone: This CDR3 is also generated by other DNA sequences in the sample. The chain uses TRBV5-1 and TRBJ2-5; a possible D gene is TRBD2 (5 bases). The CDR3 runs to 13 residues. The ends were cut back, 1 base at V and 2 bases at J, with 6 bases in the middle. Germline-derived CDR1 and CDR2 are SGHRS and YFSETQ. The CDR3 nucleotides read TGCGCCAGCAGCTTGTGGACTCAAGAGACCCAGTACTTC. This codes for CASSLWTQETQYF.

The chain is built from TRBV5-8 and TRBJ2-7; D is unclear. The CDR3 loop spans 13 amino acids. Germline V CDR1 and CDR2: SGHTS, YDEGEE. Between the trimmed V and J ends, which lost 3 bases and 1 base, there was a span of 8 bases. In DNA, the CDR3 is TGTGCCAGCAGCTCGTTGCGTTCCTACGAGCAGTACTTC. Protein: CASSSLRSYEQYF.

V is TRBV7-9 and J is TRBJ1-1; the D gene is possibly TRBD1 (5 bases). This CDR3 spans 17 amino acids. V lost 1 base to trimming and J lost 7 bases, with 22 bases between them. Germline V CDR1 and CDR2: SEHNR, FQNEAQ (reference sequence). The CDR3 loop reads CASSLGFLRGGDGEAFF. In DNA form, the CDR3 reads TGTGCCAGCAGCTTAGGGTTTCTGCGGGGGGGTGACGGTGAAGCTTTCTTT.

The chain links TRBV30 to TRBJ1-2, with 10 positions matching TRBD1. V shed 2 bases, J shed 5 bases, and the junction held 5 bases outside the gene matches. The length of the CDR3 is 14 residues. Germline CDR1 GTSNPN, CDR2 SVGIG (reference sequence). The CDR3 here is CAWSLDRGTYGYTF. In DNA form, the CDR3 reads TGTGCCTGGAGTCTGGACAGGGGGACGTATGGCTACACCTTC.

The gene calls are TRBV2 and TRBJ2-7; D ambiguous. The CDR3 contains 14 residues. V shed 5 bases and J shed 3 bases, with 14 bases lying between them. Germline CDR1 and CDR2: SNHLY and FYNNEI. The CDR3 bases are TGTGCCAGCAGTTCCGGGCAGTCTGGCTACGAGCAGTACTTC. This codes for CASSSGQSGYEQYF.

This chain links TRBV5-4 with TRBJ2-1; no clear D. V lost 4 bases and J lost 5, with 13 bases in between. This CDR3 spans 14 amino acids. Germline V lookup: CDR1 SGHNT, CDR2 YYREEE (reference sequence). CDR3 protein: CASSAPPGNNEQFF. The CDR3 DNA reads TGTGCCAGCAGCGCCCCGCCGGGCAACAATGAGCAGTTCTTC.